This T cell receptor (beta chain) appears in the sequencing data of a study of blood T cells in healthy people across ages (dated by TCRdb to the mid-2010s). Concerning the study at large: In model experiments, template switching captured roughly one uniquely barcoded TCR beta cDNA molecule for every two T cells. Age-related changes in TCR beta repertoire diversity were measured in the study by deep sequencing normalized with unique cDNA molecular identifiers. The donors were split into four age groups: young (average about 15 years), middle-aged (roughly 39), aged (around 67) and long-lived (under 90). Donors of different ages were randomly distributed across sequencing lanes to avoid experimental bias. Using the same blood draw, the study looked at two additional independent replicas of 1 million unique cDNA reads for two donors, one aged 18 to 29 and the other aged 80 or older. What the research found in general, with its limitations: Because profiling used bulk unsorted PBMCs, naive and antigen-experienced compartments could not be compared conclusively. Estimates of total diversity from one million sequenced T cells were regarded as lower bounds and underestimates. Compared with the aged group, the long-lived group had more naive CD4+ T cells, fewer expanded clones and increased TCR diversity, suggesting age selection. A strong correlation was found between observed TCR beta diversity and the percentage of naive T cells measured by flow cytometry. Donor CMV infection status was unknown, potentially confounding age-related changes in expanded clonotypes. Observed TCR beta diversity per million T cells fell roughly linearly with age, and a significant reduction was already apparent by age roughly 40.

The donors were under 40 Caucasian individuals from Russia, aged roughly 6 to 90 years, who were systemically healthy. Each donor gave ten milliliters of peripheral blood, collected into EDTA-treated Vacutainer tubes. Ficoll-Paque density-gradient centrifugation was used to isolate PBMCs, with at least 6 million per sample. Trizol reagent was used to extract total RNA from the PBMCs, yielding at least 5.5 micrograms per sample. Naive CD45RAhigh/CD27high T cell percentages were measured by flow cytometry on a PBMC aliquot from every donor. The library was prepared using 5' RACE. TCRdb names Illumina HiSeq 2500 as the instrument used. The second PCR ran for about 7 to 11 cycles and used a J-beta primer mix along with a sample-barcoded 5' primer. A template-switch 5' adaptor carrying 12 random nucleotides introduced a unique molecular identifier onto each TCR beta cDNA molecule. Each sample yielded at least 2.5 million CDR3-containing paired-end reads. First-strand cDNA was synthesized from all RNA with the Mint cDNA synthesis kit, primed by a TRBC-specific oligonucleotide. After uracil-DNA glycosylase treatment, a first 18-cycle PCR used universal primers M1SS and BC2_uni_R on all cDNA. The authors processed their data as follows. For normalization, 1 million high-quality reads, each with a distinct molecular identifier, were randomly selected from each sample. Reads sharing molecular identifiers were discarded rather than binned into consensus sequences. CDR3 identification, clonotype clustering and error correction used MiTCR with a Q25 quality threshold and the strictest error-elimination algorithm. Lower-bound total TCR beta diversity was estimated with a nonparametric unseen species model using Euler transformation. Starting from the raw public reads, TCRdb applied fastp trimming at Q25, assembled clones with MiXCR and retained in-frame beta chains. Each CDR3 protein gets just one entry, which takes the most common genes and DNA from the rows behind it. None of the V and J calls come from the authors' own analysis; TCRdb made them. Present in this sample are roughly 2 million distinct CDR3 sequences, 49% of which were seen just once. 2.1% of the sample goes to the ten largest clones.

A word on this clonotype: Its binding antigen is unknown. No base quality information exists; no much larger clone differs at one position.

Spanning cysteine to phenylalanine, the CDR3 consists of 15 amino acids. The sequence is cut down to CDR3 DNA, 45 bases in frame from base 1. V has 6 bases trimmed and J has 6 bases trimmed; junction bases matching no gene number 5. The germline V gene gives CDR1 as MNHEY and CDR2 as SVGAGI. The TCR comes from a woman between 40 and 50 years old in good health. The rearrangement combines TRBV6-5 with TRBJ1-6, and 10 junction bases match TRBD1. The specimen was blood. The DNA sequence is TGTGCCAGCAGGCGAAGACAGGGGGCTAATTCACCCCTCCACTTT. Protein translation: CASRRRQGANSPLHF.